The 29 T cell receptor beta chains below come from one sample, sequenced in a study of shared clonotypes between healthy human individuals. The assay was immunoSEQ multiplex PCR, and TCRdb's table has in-frame clones only and misses some. The table lists over 2 million clones, about 95% of them singletons. Terminally differentiated effector memory CD45RA+ cells were excluded by CCR7 positive selection of CD45RO-negative cells. Sequences were obtained from naive CD8+ T cells sorted from blood. All receptors come from a man aged 18 to 35 in good health.

The V and J genes are TRBV30 and TRBJ2-2, with a tentative D call TRBD1 (6 bases). The CDR3 has 16 amino acids. Trimming took 4 bases from V and 5 from J, leaving 20 bases between them. Germline values: CDR1 GTSNPN, CDR2 SVGIG (reference sequence). CDR3 nucleotide sequence: TGTGCCTGGACCCCCGAGCAGGGGATTTGGACCGGGGAGCTGTTTTTT. This gives the protein CAWTPEQGIWTGELFF.

CDR3 region: CAWRASFNEQFF. The DNA for the CDR3 is TGTGCCTGGAGGGCCAGCTTCAATGAGCAGTTCTTC. The chain joins TRBV30 to TRBJ2-1; D ambiguous. Germline V CDR1 and CDR2: GTSNPN, SVGIG (reference sequence). Trimming stripped 3 bases from V and 6 bases from J, with 9 bases between. The CDR3 is 12 amino acids.

The chain joins TRBV27 to TRBJ2-7, with 12 bases lining up with TRBD2. J gave up 5 bases and V 5 bases, and 10 bases lay outside the gene matches. This CDR3 is 16 amino acids long. CDR1 and CDR2 from the germline V gene are MNHEY and SMNVEV (reference sequence). The CDR3 region has the DNA TGTGCCAGCAGTCTCCTAGCGGGAGGGCCCCAGAACGAGCAGTACTTC. Translation gives CASSLLAGGPQNEQYF.

The V call is TRBV4-1, the J call TRBJ2-1; 12 nucleotides line up with TRBD2. The J segment lost 9 bases and the V segment lost 4 bases, leaving 7 bases of the junction unmatched. Per germline, CDR1 MGHRA and CDR2 YSYEKL. The CDR3 loop spans 15 amino acids. The chain's CDR3 is CASSPNGLAGIEQFF. The DNA of the CDR3 is TGCGCCAGCAGCCCTAACGGACTAGCGGGGATTGAGCAGTTCTTC.

This sequence joins TRBV4-1 and TRBJ2-1; a weak D match, TRBD1 (6 bases). Trimming stripped 3 bases from V and 0 bases from J, with 12 bases between. This CDR3 is built from 16 residues. Germline CDR1 is MGHRA and CDR2 is YSYEKL. CDR3: CASSHPGTSSYNEQFF. The DNA for the CDR3 is TGCGCCAGCAGCCACCCAGGGACATCCTCCTACAATGAGCAGTTCTTC.

The rearrangement uses TRBV2 and TRBJ2-2; TRBD1 might be the D (6 bases). Germline V CDR1 and CDR2: SNHLY, FYNNEI. V gave up 1 base and J gave up 0 bases, with 6 bases separating them. This CDR3 spans 15 amino acids. The CDR3 region has the DNA TGTGCCAGCAGTGAAGGGGGGCCGAACACCGGGGAGCTGTTTTTT. This translates into CASSEGGPNTGELFF. The full variable domain, with the rest looked up from reference TRBV2 and TRBJ2-2, is EPEVTQTPSHQVTQMGQEVILRCVPISNHLYFYWYRQILGQKVEFLVSFYNNEISEKSEIFDDQFSVERPDGSNFTLKIRSTKLEDSAMYFCASSEGGPNTGELFFGEGSRLTVL.

The table lists this clone with a count of one. The CDR3 region is CASSANSNEKLFF. The CDR3, as DNA: TGTGCCAGCAGCGCCAACTCTAATGAAAAACTGTTTTTT. This chain joins TRBV7-9 and TRBJ1-4; D is uncertain. V shed 5 bases and J shed 3 bases, with 7 bases lying between them. The CDR3 length is 13 residues. The germline V gene has CDR1 SEHNR and CDR2 FQNEAQ (reference sequence).

The V call is TRBV5-4, the J call TRBJ2-1, with TRBD1 as a possible D gene (5 bases). The CDR3 runs 14 residues. Germline lookup yields CDR1 SGHNT and CDR2 YYREEE (reference sequence). Between the trimmed V and J ends, which lost 0 bases and 5 bases, there was a span of 9 bases. The CDR3 bases are TGTGCCAGCAGCTTGGGCTCAGGGAACAATGAGCAGTTCTTC. Its translation: CASSLGSGNNEQFF.

The V gene is TRBV7-9, the J gene TRBJ2-5; possible D gene TRBD2, 6 bases. CDR1 is SEHNR, CDR2 FQNEAQ, per germline (reference sequence). CDR3 length equals 13 residues. Trimming stripped 8 bases from V and 1 base from J, with 11 bases between. CDR3 DNA: TGTGCCAGCGGGACTGCTAGCCAAGAGACCCAGTACTTC. Residues: CASGTASQETQYF.

Details on this clone: Distinct nucleotide sequences in the sample also encode this CDR3. This chain joins TRBV5-6 and TRBJ1-1; D remains ambiguous. In germline, CDR1 is SGHDT, CDR2 YYEEEE. This CDR3 contains 13 residues. The germline V and J ends were trimmed by 4 bases and 4 bases, with 11 bases remaining between them. CDR3: CASSPGRSTEAFF. The CDR3 DNA sequence: TGTGCCAGCAGCCCTGGGAGGTCCACTGAAGCTTTCTTT.

The chain is built from TRBV11-2 and TRBJ2-7; D is ambiguous. CDR3 length: 14 residues. Trimming took 2 bases from V and 0 from J, leaving 8 bases between them. Germline values: CDR1 SGHAT, CDR2 FQNNGV. For the CDR3, the DNA is TGTGCCAGCAGCTTACCAAACCTCTCCTACGAGCAGTACTTC. Translation gives CASSLPNLSYEQYF.

The chain joins TRBV28 to TRBJ1-2; 9 bases are a match to TRBD1. The ends lost 6 bases at V and 5 bases at J; junction bases unmatched: 7. The CDR3 contains 14 residues. The germline V gene has CDR1 MDHEN and CDR2 SYDVKM. The CDR3 sequence: CASRSRQGVYGYTF. CDR3 nucleotides: TGTGCCAGCAGGTCCCGACAGGGGGTTTATGGCTACACCTTC.

V usage is TRBV6-5 and J usage is TRBJ2-1, with 7 bases aligning to TRBD2. The CDR3 has 15 amino acids. J lost 4 bases, V lost 5 bases, and 8 bases had no gene match. Germline values: CDR1 MNHEY, CDR2 SVGAGI. CDR3 sequence: CASSPLAAVYNEQFF. The CDR3 DNA reads as TGTGCCAGCAGTCCTCTAGCGGCCGTTTACAATGAGCAGTTCTTC.

The V call is TRBV6-1, the J call TRBJ2-1; 8 bases agree with TRBD2. V gave up 7 bases and J gave up 1 base; unmatched junction bases: 6. Per germline, CDR1 MNHNS and CDR2 SASEGT. This CDR3 region has 15 residues. For the CDR3, the DNA is TGTGCCAGCAAGAGCCTAGCGGGTTCCTACAATGAGCAGTTCTTC. This gives the protein CASKSLAGSYNEQFF.

Remarks on this clone: This specimen includes other DNA sequences encoding the same CDR3. V gene TRBV5-1 combines with J gene TRBJ2-7; D might be TRBD1 (6 bases). Germline CDR1 and CDR2: SGHRS and YFSETQ. Trimming stripped 4 bases from V and 3 bases from J, with 11 bases between. The CDR3 length is 13 residues. The CDR3 bases are TGCGCCAGCAGCACCGGGACATTCTACGAGCAGTACTTC. Protein product: CASSTGTFYEQYF.

Points on this clone: The identical CDR3 is also encoded by other nucleotide sequences in the sample. This chain links TRBV19 with TRBJ2-7; 11 positions match TRBD1. Per the germline V gene, CDR1 is LNHDA and CDR2 is SQIVND (reference sequence). V shed 3 bases and J 2 bases; nucleotides not matched to a gene: 3. CDR3 length: 15 amino acids. CDR3 loop: CASSIRGQGAYEQYF. CDR3 DNA sequence: TGTGCCAGTAGTATCCGGGGACAGGGGGCCTACGAGCAGTACTTC.

This clone was observed once. V and J are TRBV5-4 and TRBJ2-5, with D possibly matching TRBD2 (5 bases). Per the germline V gene, CDR1 is SGHNT and CDR2 is YYREEE (reference sequence). Trimming pared 3 bases from V and 5 bases from J, leaving 8 bases between. CDR3 length equals 12 residues. The CDR3 reads CASSSPGETQYF. The CDR3 region has the DNA TGTGCCAGCAGCTCCCCGGGGGAGACCCAGTACTTC.

This clone was seen just once. The rearrangement joins TRBV4-2 to TRBJ2-3, with 8 bases identical to TRBD2. V lost 7 bases, J lost 4 bases, and 10 bases stayed unmatched. The CDR3 totals 15 residues. Germline V CDR1 and CDR2: LGHNA, YNFKEQ. CDR3 nucleotide sequence: TGTGCCAGCACTCTCGGGGGGGGGCTTTCAGATACGCAGTATTTT. Protein product: CASTLGGGLSDTQYF.

The chain combines TRBV30 with TRBJ1-2, with D maybe TRBD1 (5 bases). V shed 2 bases and J shed 3 bases, with 13 bases lying between them. CDR1 and CDR2 from the germline V gene are GTSNPN and SVGIG (reference sequence). The CDR3 is 14 residues long. In nucleotides, the CDR3 is TGTGCCTGGAGTAGTAGCAGGGACTACTATGGCTACACCTTC. The encoded protein is CAWSSSRDYYGYTF.

Of note for this clone: Other nucleotide sequences in the sample specify the same CDR3. This chain links TRBV29-1 with TRBJ2-7, with TRBD2 identical over 12 bases. Trimming cost V 7 bases and J 0 bases; bases outside gene matches: 4. The CDR3 runs to 14 residues. Germline loops: CDR1 SQVTM, CDR2 ANQGSEA. This CDR3 reads CSAMTSGSSYEQYF. CDR3 DNA sequence: TGCAGCGCCATGACTAGCGGGAGCTCCTACGAGCAGTACTTC.

This chain uses TRBV6-1 with TRBJ1-4; no clear D. CDR1 MNHNS and CDR2 SASEGT come from the germline V gene. V was clipped by 5 bases and J by 4 bases, with 8 bases between them. The CDR3 runs 13 residues. The CDR3: CASSPMGNEKLFF. The CDR3 DNA sequence: TGTGCCAGCAGTCCGATGGGTAATGAAAAACTGTTTTTT.

V and J are TRBV2 and TRBJ2-2, with D perhaps TRBD2 (5 bases). There are 12 residues in the CDR3. From germline, CDR1 is SNHLY and CDR2 FYNNEI. Trimming took 8 bases from V and 6 from J, leaving 10 bases between them. The CDR3 reads CASARASGELFF. The CDR3 region has the DNA TGTGCCAGCGCGCGGGCGTCCGGGGAGCTGTTTTTT.

The count of this clone is one. The chain combines TRBV7-9 with TRBJ2-1; the D is unclear. Germline values: CDR1 SEHNR, CDR2 FQNEAQ (reference sequence). V was pared by 1 base and J by 8 bases, with 9 bases between. The CDR3 extends over 13 amino acids. CDR3 amino acids: CASSLDRPDEQFF. CDR3 DNA sequence: TGTGCCAGCAGCTTAGATAGGCCAGATGAGCAGTTCTTC.

About this clone: This specimen includes other DNA sequences encoding the same CDR3. CDR3 sequence reads: CASRGDQETQYF. For the CDR3, the DNA is TGTGCCAGCAGGGGGGACCAAGAGACCCAGTACTTC. The V and J genes are TRBV2 and TRBJ2-5; the D call may be TRBD1 or TRBD2 (5 bases each). This CDR3 contains 12 residues. Germline CDR1 is SNHLY and CDR2 is FYNNEI. V was trimmed by 6 bases and J by 0 bases, leaving 5 bases between them.

Remarks on this clone: Other DNA sequences from this sample encode an identical CDR3 as well. This CDR3 is CASSSGSNQPQHF. The CDR3 nucleotides are TGTGCCAGCAGTTCAGGGAGCAATCAGCCCCAGCATTTT. The genes are TRBV27 and TRBJ1-5; the D gene is possibly TRBD1 (5 bases). This CDR3 comprises 13 residues. The V end was cut by 4 bases, the J end by 1 base, with 5 bases between. Looked up from germline, CDR1 is MNHEY and CDR2 is SMNVEV (reference sequence).

The CDR3 coding sequence is TGTGCCAGCAGCCCCTTGGCAGGGGTTGAACAGCCCCAGCATTTT. This gives the protein CASSPLAGVEQPQHF. The chain has TRBV11-2 and TRBJ1-5; D possibly corresponds to TRBD1 (6 bases). Germline CDR1 is SGHAT and CDR2 is FQNNGV. The CDR3 totals 15 residues. V lost 5 bases, J lost 7 bases, and 18 bases lay in between.

As concerns this clone: Additional DNA sequences in this sample encode the identical CDR3. This chain uses TRBV13 with TRBJ1-5; D possibly corresponds to TRBD1 (5 bases). Trimming took 1 base from V and 4 from J, leaving 8 bases between them. Looked up from germline, CDR1 is PRHDT and CDR2 is FYEKMQ (reference sequence). The CDR3 is 14 amino acids. Here the CDR3 reads CASSLAGGNQPQHF. CDR3 bases: TGTGCCAGCAGCTTAGCCGGGGGAAATCAGCCCCAGCATTTT.

The count of this clone is one. The chain has TRBV19 and TRBJ2-3; no clear D gene. CDR3 length: 14 amino acids. Between the trimmed V and J ends, which lost 3 bases and 0 bases, there was a span of 7 bases. Germline CDR1 reads LNHDA; CDR2 reads SQIVND (reference sequence). The CDR3 here is CASSMVASTDTQYF. The CDR3 DNA is TGTGCCAGTAGTATGGTCGCAAGCACAGATACGCAGTATTTT.

This clone was seen a few times. V usage is TRBV7-9 and J usage is TRBJ1-5; D remains ambiguous. V lost 3 bases and J lost 2, with 8 bases in between. There are 14 residues in the CDR3. Per germline, CDR1 SEHNR and CDR2 FQNEAQ (reference sequence). The CDR3 sequence is CASSFSSGNQPQHF. CDR3 in DNA: TGTGCCAGCAGCTTTAGCTCGGGCAATCAGCCCCAGCATTTT.